A selection of T cell receptor beta chains follows, all from one sample in a study of CD8+CD57+ T cells in acquired aplastic anemia. TCRdb itself ran the reads through MiXCR, one entry per CDR3 protein. The table shows under 200,000 distinct CDR3 sequences, with about 45% occurring only once. The sample taken for sequencing was sorted CD4+, CD8+, or CD8+CD57+ T cells (not recorded which) from PBMCs. The receptors originated from a human donor with aplastic anemia. Both conserved end residues are part of each CDR3. A D gene is named only where the DNA matches it firmly. Clone sizes are given selectively: once, few, many, or a class where the clone is expanded.

clone size: few
J gene: TRBJ2-2
D gene: NA
V gene: TRBV3-1
CDR3 protein: CASSQGRGGELFF
CDR3 DNA: TGTGCCAGCAGCCAAGGACGGGGGGGGGAGCTGTTTTTT

clone size: NA
J gene: TRBJ2-7
D gene: NA
V gene: TRBV2
CDR3 protein: CASTGTQGGEQYF
CDR3 DNA: TGTGCCAGCACGGGTACCCAAGGTGGGGAGCAGTACTTC

clone size: NA
J gene: TRBJ2-7
D gene: NA
V gene: TRBV13
CDR3 protein: CASRPEVRGGRRNEQYF
CDR3 DNA: TGTGCCAGCAGACCCGAAGTACGTGGGGGGCGGAGGAACGAGCAGTACTTC

clone size: NA
J gene: TRBJ1-2
D gene: NA
V gene: TRBV15
CDR3 protein: CATSRATGVYGYTF
CDR3 DNA: TGTGCCACCAGCAGAGCAACAGGCGTCTATGGCTACACCTTC

clone size: many
J gene: TRBJ2-2
D gene: NA
V gene: TRBV5-6
CDR3 protein: CASSLAARELFF
CDR3 DNA: TGTGCCAGCAGCTTGGCCGCAAGGGAGCTGTTTTTT

clone size: few
J gene: TRBJ1-5
D gene: NA
V gene: TRBV29-1
CDR3 protein: CSVAGSLDQPQHF
CDR3 DNA: TGCAGCGTTGCCGGGAGTTTGGATCAGCCCCAGCATTTT

clone size: NA
J gene: TRBJ2-7
D gene: NA
V gene: TRBV24-1
CDR3 protein: CATKRLTDEQYF
CDR3 DNA: TGTGCCACCAAACGATTAACGGATGAGCAGTACTTC

clone size: many
J gene: TRBJ2-3
D gene: NA
V gene: TRBV5-6
CDR3 protein: CASSLATGSPTDTQYF
CDR3 DNA: TGTGCCAGCAGCTTAGCTACAGGGTCGCCTACAGATACGCAGTATTTT

clone size: NA
J gene: TRBJ1-1
D gene: TRBD1
V gene: TRBV10-2
CDR3 protein: CASSVSGGNTEAFF
CDR3 DNA: TGCGCCAGCAGTGTCTCAGGGGGGAACACTGAAGCTTTCTTT

clone size: NA
J gene: TRBJ1-6
D gene: NA
V gene: TRBV25-1
CDR3 protein: CASSELRLLGDSPLHF
CDR3 DNA: TGTGCCAGCAGTGAGCTTCGACTCCTCGGGGATTCACCCCTCCACTTT

clone size: NA
J gene: TRBJ2-3
D gene: NA
V gene: TRBV12-3/TRBV12-4
CDR3 protein: CASSHGDPPTDTQYF
CDR3 DNA: TGTGCCAGCAGCCACGGGGATCCCCCCACAGATACGCAGTATTTT

clone size: NA
J gene: TRBJ2-3
D gene: TRBD2
V gene: TRBV2
CDR3 protein: CASRTLAGGPGDTQYF
CDR3 DNA: TGTGCCAGCAGAACACTAGCGGGGGGGCCTGGAGATACGCAGTATTTT

clone size: many
J gene: TRBJ2-1
D gene: NA
V gene: TRBV24-1
CDR3 protein: CATGSGSSYNEQFF
CDR3 DNA: TGTGCCACCGGCTCCGGGAGCTCCTACAATGAGCAGTTCTTC

clone size: NA
J gene: TRBJ1-5
D gene: NA
V gene: TRBV5-1
CDR3 protein: CASSFNSNRPQHF
CDR3 DNA: TGCGCCAGCAGCTTTAATAGCAATCGGCCCCAGCATTTT

clone size: few
J gene: TRBJ2-1
D gene: TRBD2
V gene: TRBV12-3/TRBV12-4
CDR3 protein: CASTLGLAGGSEQFF
CDR3 DNA: TGTGCCAGCACACTCGGACTAGCGGGAGGCAGTGAGCAGTTCTTC

clone size: NA
J gene: TRBJ2-3
D gene: TRBD2
V gene: TRBV11-1
CDR3 protein: CASSLVLAGIVDTQYF
CDR3 DNA: TGTGCCAGCAGCTTAGTACTAGCGGGAATAGTGGATACGCAGTATTTT

clone size: few
J gene: TRBJ1-2
D gene: NA
V gene: TRBV2
CDR3 protein: CASSEQGPYGYTF
CDR3 DNA: TGTGCCAGCAGTGAACAAGGACCCTATGGCTACACCTTC

clone size: NA
J gene: TRBJ1-1
D gene: TRBD1
V gene: TRBV2
CDR3 protein: CASMPGQWPLNTEAFF
CDR3 DNA: TGTGCCAGCATGCCGGGACAGTGGCCCTTGAACACTGAAGCTTTCTTT

clone size: NA
J gene: TRBJ2-2
D gene: NA
V gene: TRBV5-1
CDR3 protein: CASSLDRPDTGELFF
CDR3 DNA: TGCGCCAGCAGCTTGGATCGGCCGGACACCGGGGAGCTGTTTTTT

clone size: NA
J gene: TRBJ2-7
D gene: NA
V gene: TRBV2
CDR3 protein: CASGRNEQYF
CDR3 DNA: TGTGCCAGCGGAAGGAACGAGCAGTACTTC

clone size: NA
J gene: TRBJ1-6
D gene: TRBD1
V gene: TRBV7-8
CDR3 protein: CASSPQGTGDSPLHF
CDR3 DNA: TGTGCCAGCAGCCCACAGGGGACAGGGGATTCACCCCTCCACTTT

clone size: NA
J gene: TRBJ1-1
D gene: NA
V gene: TRBV7-2
CDR3 protein: CASSPDRKSTEAFF
CDR3 DNA: TGTGCCAGCAGCCCTGACAGGAAAAGCACTGAAGCTTTCTTT

clone size: many
J gene: TRBJ1-4
D gene: TRBD1
V gene: TRBV19
CDR3 protein: CASSKPGQGRGPNEKLFF
CDR3 DNA: TGTGCCAGTAGTAAACCGGGACAGGGGAGAGGGCCAAATGAAAAACTGTTTTTT

clone size: NA
J gene: TRBJ2-1
D gene: NA
V gene: TRBV28
CDR3 protein: CASSYDSGSYNEQFF
CDR3 DNA: TGTGCCAGCAGTTACGACAGCGGCTCCTACAATGAGCAGTTCTTC

clone size: once
J gene: TRBJ2-5
D gene: TRBD2
V gene: TRBV10-3
CDR3 protein: CAISGLAGGSATQYF
CDR3 DNA: TGTGCCATCAGTGGGCTAGCGGGGGGCTCTGCGACCCAGTACTTC

clone size: NA
J gene: TRBJ2-3
D gene: NA
V gene: TRBV10-3
CDR3 protein: CATHKGPTSDTQYF
CDR3 DNA: TGTGCCACCCACAAGGGACCCACGTCAGATACGCAGTATTTT

clone size: few
J gene: TRBJ1-2
D gene: NA
V gene: TRBV30
CDR3 protein: CAWSLGDNYGYTF
CDR3 DNA: TGTGCCTGGAGCCTTGGGGATAACTATGGCTACACCTTC

clone size: many
J gene: TRBJ2-5
D gene: NA
V gene: TRBV7-9
CDR3 protein: CASSPPQMTGQETQYF
CDR3 DNA: TGTGCCAGCAGCCCACCCCAAATGACAGGTCAAGAGACCCAGTACTTC

clone size: NA
J gene: TRBJ2-7
D gene: NA
V gene: TRBV9
CDR3 protein: CASSVGNYEQYF
CDR3 DNA: TGTGCCAGCAGCGTAGGAAACTACGAGCAGTACTTC